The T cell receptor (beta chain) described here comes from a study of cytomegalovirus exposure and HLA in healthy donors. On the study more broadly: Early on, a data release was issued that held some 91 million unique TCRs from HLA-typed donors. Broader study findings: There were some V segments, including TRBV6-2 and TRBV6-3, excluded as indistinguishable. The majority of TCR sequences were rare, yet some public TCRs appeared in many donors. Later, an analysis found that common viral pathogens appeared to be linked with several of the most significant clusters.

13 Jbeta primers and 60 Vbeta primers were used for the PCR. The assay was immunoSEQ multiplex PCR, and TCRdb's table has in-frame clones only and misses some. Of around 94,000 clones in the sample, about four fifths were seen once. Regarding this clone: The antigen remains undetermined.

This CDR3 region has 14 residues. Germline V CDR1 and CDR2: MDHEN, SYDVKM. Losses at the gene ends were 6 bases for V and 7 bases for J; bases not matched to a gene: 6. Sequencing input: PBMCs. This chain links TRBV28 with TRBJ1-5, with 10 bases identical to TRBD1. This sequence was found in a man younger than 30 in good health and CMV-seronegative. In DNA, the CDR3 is TGTGCCAGCAGCCCGGGACAGGGGCACCAGCCCCAGCATTTT. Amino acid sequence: CASSPGQGHQPQHF.